This T cell receptor (beta chain) was profiled in a study of radiotherapy plus CTLA-4 blockade in lung cancer. Study-wide points: TCR clones from tumors expanded in blood after radiotherapy plus ipilimumab.

Concerning this clone: Its antigen is currently unknown.

Deletions cut 0 bases from V and 4 bases from J, with 20 bases between. Germline V lookup: CDR1 SGHDT, CDR2 YYEEEE. The CDR3 is 17 residues long. The table came from immunoSEQ multiplex PCR; TCRdb's copy has only in-frame clones and leaves some out. The table shows more than 90,000 clones, with 65% to 85% occurring only once. The sequences come from peripheral blood, collected from a patient treated with radiotherapy plus ipilimumab. The genes are TRBV5-6 and TRBJ2-7, with D perhaps matching TRBD2 (6 bases). This receptor was obtained from a human donor with non-small cell lung cancer who had a partial response to radiotherapy plus ipilimumab. CDR3 DNA: TGTGCCAGCAGCTTGGGAGGAGGGGCCTCCTCCCTATACGAGCAGTACGTC. Amino acid sequence: CASSLGGGASSLYEQYV.